These 9 T cell receptor beta chains were sequenced from one sample in a study of beta chain features in type 1 diabetes. Reverse transcribing all isolated RNA meant expressed TCRB transcripts were sequenced. Sequencing used immunoSEQ multiplex PCR; TCRdb keeps in-frame clones, though not all of them. The sample lists 900,000 or so clones; roughly 15% were seen once. The sequencing input was naive CD4+ T cells from blood. These TCRs come from a woman under 30 in good health.

This clone was found a few times. The rearrangement links TRBV14 to TRBJ2-7; 8 positions match TRBD1. V trimming: 3 bases; J trimming: 2 bases; junction bases outside the gene matches: 9. The CDR3 covers 16 residues. Per the germline V gene, CDR1 is SGHDN and CDR2 is FVKESK. The CDR3, as DNA: TGTGCCAGCAGCCAGTTCCCCGGACAGGGCACCTACGAGCAGTACTTC. This codes for CASSQFPGQGTYEQYF.

This clone was counted only a few times. The chain carries TRBV4-3 and TRBJ2-1; 10 bases line up with TRBD2. Germline V lookup: CDR1 LGHNA, CDR2 YSLEER. The J segment lost 0 bases and the V segment lost 1 base, leaving 9 bases of the junction unmatched. This CDR3 has 19 residues. This chain's CDR3 is CASSQGWLAGVPSYNEQFF. The CDR3 DNA reads TGCGCCAGCAGCCAAGGGTGGCTAGCGGGAGTCCCCTCCTACAATGAGCAGTTCTTC.

The chain couples TRBV2 to TRBJ2-3; D is undetermined. Germline assignment: CDR1 SNHLY and CDR2 FYNNEI. V lost 7 bases, J lost 0 bases, and 11 bases lay in between. CDR3 size: 14 residues. The CDR3 here is CASKARGSTDTQYF. CDR3 DNA: TGTGCCAGCAAGGCGCGCGGCAGCACAGATACGCAGTATTTT.

This clone was detected once. The chain recombines TRBV7-2 with TRBJ1-2; tentative D call: TRBD1 (5 bases). The CDR3 length is 15 residues. V lost 2 bases and J 0 bases, leaving 10 bases between the germline ends. Looked up from germline, CDR1 is SGHTA and CDR2 is FQGNSA. The CDR3 reads CASSLFRASNYGYTF. In nucleotides, the CDR3 is TGTGCCAGCAGCTTATTCAGGGCATCTAACTATGGCTACACCTTC.

The V and J genes are TRBV25-1 and TRBJ2-3; 14 positions match TRBD2. Germline-derived CDR1 and CDR2 are MGHDK and SYGVNS. J gave up 10 bases and V 3 bases, and 9 bases lay outside the gene matches. The CDR3 length is 16 residues. This CDR3 reads CASSDGLGLAGEAQYF. Here the CDR3 DNA reads TGTGCCAGCAGTGATGGTTTGGGACTAGCGGGAGAAGCGCAGTATTTT.

This clone was picked up a small number of times. The chain carries TRBV2 and TRBJ2-5; 8 bases map to TRBD1. There are 14 residues in the CDR3. V was pared by 6 bases and J by 4 bases, with 7 bases of the junction left unmatched. The germline CDR1 and CDR2 sequences are SNHLY and FYNNEI. The DNA for the CDR3 is TGTGCCAGCAGGGAACCCGACAGGGGAGAGACCCAGTACTTC. The encoded protein is CASREPDRGETQYF. Full variable domain (remainder filled in from reference TRBV2 and TRBJ2-5): EPEVTQTPSHQVTQMGQEVILRCVPISNHLYFYWYRQILGQKVEFLVSFYNNEISEKSEIFDDQFSVERPDGSNFTLKIRSTKLEDSAMYFCASREPDRGETQYFGPGTRLLVL.

On this clone itself: This sequence may be a read error, since a much larger clone differs from it by one base. The CDR3 protein is CASSPGANVLTF. The CDR3 region has the DNA TGTGCCAGCAGCCCTGGGGCCAACGTCCTGACTTTC. The V and J genes are TRBV4-2 and TRBJ2-6; no reliable D call. CDR3 length equals 12 residues. V gave up 4 bases and J gave up 2 bases, with 0 bases separating them. Looked up from germline, CDR1 is LGHNA and CDR2 is YNFKEQ.

This clone was detected only a few times. The V call is TRBV18, the J call TRBJ1-5; D uncertain. The V gene lost 3 bases and the J gene lost 5 bases, with 8 bases spanning the gap. The CDR3 has 13 amino acids. The germline V gene has CDR1 KGHSH and CDR2 LQKENI. DNA of the CDR3: TGTGCCAGCTCACCTGATGGGTATCAGCCCCAGCATTTT. It codes for CASSPDGYQPQHF.

This clone has just a few counts. The V gene is TRBV11-2, the J gene TRBJ1-4; the D gene is possibly TRBD1 (5 bases). V dropped 1 base and J dropped 10 bases, with 19 bases sitting between them. Germline CDR1 SGHAT, CDR2 FQNNGV. The CDR3 runs to 16 residues. The CDR3 spells CASSLVTPGPGGKLFF. In DNA form, the CDR3 reads TGTGCCAGCAGCTTAGTTACGCCGGGGCCGGGAGGAAAACTGTTTTTT.